One and the same sample provided the 9 T cell receptor beta chains below, sequenced in a study of blood T cell repertoires in COVID-19. Produced via immunoSEQ multiplex PCR; TCRdb's table is partial and in-frame only. The sample shows tens of thousands of clones, roughly 85% of them seen only once. Sequenced: peripheral blood. All receptors derive from a woman aged 55-70 years with acute or convalescent COVID-19.

This chain uses TRBV7-2 with TRBJ1-1; D may be TRBD1 (5 bases). The CDR3 covers 15 residues. From germline, CDR1 is SGHTA and CDR2 FQGNSA. With 0 bases removed from V and 3 bases from J, the gap between germline ends came to 11 bases. CDR3 in amino acids: CASSLARALYTEAFF. The CDR3 DNA sequence: TGTGCCAGCAGCTTAGCCAGGGCCCTGTACACTGAAGCTTTCTTT.

J is TRBJ1-2 and V is TRBV6-5; 12 bases agree with TRBD1. J was trimmed by 7 bases and V by 6 bases; bases with no gene match: 9. The CDR3 runs 15 residues. Germline V lookup: CDR1 MNHEY, CDR2 SVGAGI. The CDR3 reads CASRGPGQGAAGYTF. The CDR3 nucleotides read TGTGCCAGCAGAGGACCGGGACAGGGGGCGGCTGGCTACACCTTC.

CDR3 DNA sequence: TGTGCCAGCAGCCGACAATCTTACACTGAAGCTTTCTTT. Translation: CASSRQSYTEAFF. The gene calls are TRBV2 and TRBJ1-1; D is undetermined. Looked up from germline, CDR1 is SNHLY and CDR2 is FYNNEI. This CDR3 is 13 amino acids long. The V end was cut by 6 bases, the J end by 3 bases, with 11 bases between.

CDR3: CASKAGGLGDTQYF. CDR3 DNA: TGTGCCAGCAAAGCGGGGGGGCTAGGGGATACGCAGTATTTT. This sequence joins TRBV10-3 and TRBJ2-3; 10 bases are a match to TRBD2. In germline, CDR1 is ENHRY, CDR2 SYGVKD. CDR3 length: 14 amino acids. The V and J ends lost 10 bases and 6 bases, in that order; junction bases with no gene match: 10.

This chain links TRBV19 with TRBJ1-1; D ambiguous. V was shortened by 7 bases and J by 3 bases, with 12 bases between the two germline ends. The V gene's germline CDR1 is LNHDA and CDR2 SQIVND (reference sequence). The CDR3 is made up of 13 amino acids. This CDR3 is CASTPLSDTEAFF. In DNA form, the CDR3 reads TGTGCCAGTACCCCCCTCTCGGACACTGAAGCTTTCTTT. The entire variable domain, with the rest obtained from reference TRBV19 and TRBJ1-1, is as follows: DGGITQSPKYLFRKEGQNVTLSCEQNLNHDAMYWYRQDPGQGLRLIYYSQIVNDFQKGDIAEGYSVSREKKESFPLTVTSAQKNPTAFYLCASTPLSDTEAFFGQGTRLTVV.

V is TRBV2 and J is TRBJ2-2; TRBD2 matches 13 bases. The CDR3 has 15 residues. Germline CDR1 reads SNHLY; CDR2 reads FYNNEI. Trimming removed 6 bases from V and 7 bases from J; junction bases left unmatched: 5. DNA of the CDR3: TGTGCCAGCAGGGGACTAGCGGGGTTTAACGGGGAGCTGTTTTTT. Its translation: CASRGLAGFNGELFF.

The chain is built from TRBV5-4 and TRBJ2-2; D is undetermined. Germline values: CDR1 SGHNT, CDR2 YYREEE (reference sequence). Trimming removed 5 bases at V and 4 bases at J, with 12 bases between. The CDR3 is 14 amino acids. CDR3 coding DNA: TGTGCCAGCAGATCCCCAAACAGCACCGGGGAGCTGTTTTTT. It is translated as CASRSPNSTGELFF. Complete variable domain (other parts from reference TRBV5-4 and TRBJ2-2): ETGVTQSPTHLIKTRGQQVTLRCSSQSGHNTVSWYQQALGQGPQFIFQYYREEENGRGNFPPRFSGLQFPNYSSELNVNALELDDSALYLCASRSPNSTGELFFGEGSRLTVL.

The V and J genes are TRBV28 and TRBJ1-5; D unresolved. V lost 5 bases, J lost 0 bases, and 8 bases lay in between. Germline loops: CDR1 MDHEN, CDR2 SYDVKM. This CDR3 has 14 residues. CDR3 region: CASSNILSNQPQHF. DNA of the CDR3: TGTGCCAGCAGTAACATTCTTAGCAATCAGCCCCAGCATTTT.

This sequence joins TRBV4-1 and TRBJ1-1; D is unresolved. Trimming removed 3 bases at V and 1 base at J, with 9 bases between. Germline V gene lookup returns CDR1 MGHRA and CDR2 YSYEKL. This CDR3 comprises 14 residues. The CDR3 coding sequence is TGCGCCAGCAGCCAGGGCAGACCGAACACTGAAGCTTTCTTT. It encodes CASSQGRPNTEAFF.